This note documents a single T cell receptor (beta chain) sequence. A few counts support this clone. Its antigen specificity is not known. One junction end does not reproduce the germline sequence, and a read error may be involved. Library preparation used the immunoSEQ multiplex PCR assay. For TCR sequencing, RNA was extracted from every sample and reverse transcribed into cDNA to serve as template. First-strand cDNA was synthesized with SuperScript III using a 2:1 mix of oligo-dT and random hexamers. Amplification bias was assessed with a synthetic immune receptor repertoire, and residual bias was removed computationally. Processing in the source paper ran as follows. After raw reads were preprocessed to remove errors, the CDR3 was defined following IMGT conventions as running from the conserved cysteine to phenylalanine. Clonality was computed by normalizing Shannon entropy by log2 of the number of productive unique TCRs and subtracting the result from 1. Scalp TCRbeta sequences were cross-referenced with sorted blood CD4 and CD8 repertoires so that the CD4 or CD8 identity of scalp clones could be inferred. The clones in this table, taken by TCRdb from immuneACCESS, are in-frame only. Not every clone is retained; where verified, under half of the shortfall comes from an unresolved V gene, and the cause of the rest is unknown. The D gene and trimming were derived from the DNA, and the V and J assignments and clone size from that table. The table for this sample lists around 190,000 clones; roughly 64% of them were counted only once. 4% to 5% of the sample is taken by the ten largest.

From its cysteine to its phenylalanine, the CDR3 spans 11 amino acids. Only the CDR3 part of the read is kept: 33 bases, read in frame from the first base. CDR1 and CDR2, per the germline V gene, are SGHRS and YFSETQ. These data are taken from a study of CD8+ T cells in alopecia areata (dated by TCRdb to between 2017 and 2018). A note on the overall study: Treated patients were enrolled in an open-label pilot trial of oral tofacitinib at 5 to 10 mg twice daily for moderate-to-severe alopecia areata. For the treated patients, the SALT score, which quantifies what percentage of scalp surface area is affected, served as the measure of disease severity. Scalp clonality was compared across normal scalp (n=4), patchy alopecia areata scalp (n=8), and alopecia totalis/universalis scalp (n=8). RNA was obtained with the PAXgene miRNA kit for fixed scalp, the miRNeasy kit for PBMCs, and the RNeasy kit for mouse skin. Tofacitinib was given for 6 to 18 months, followed by 6 months of follow-up off drug to assess delayed response and recurrence. TCRbeta CDR3 regions were amplified by immunoSEQ multiplex PCR using 35 Vbeta forward and 13 Jbeta reverse primers. High-throughput TCRbeta sequencing was used to examine T cell clonal expansion in alopecia areata in both the C3H/HeJ mouse model and human patients. Biopsies were taken from tofacitinib-treated patients at baseline and again at 4 and 24 weeks into treatment, and several of those patients also had a later scalp biopsy. Human TCRbeta sequencing covered scalp tissue and sorted CD4+ and CD8+ peripheral blood T cells from patchy and totalis/universalis alopecia areata patients and healthy controls.

Overall study results and their limits: Higher clonality and more expanded CD8+ clones were observed in lesional scalp than in normal scalp, particularly in alopecia totalis/universalis, a finding suggestive of antigenic drive. With tofacitinib, both scalp clonality and the number of expanded CD8+ clones among the top 100 scalp clones went down significantly. During tofacitinib treatment, many expanded lesional clones stuck around in both scalp and blood, and this persistence may partly explain why relapse happens after treatment is stopped. Scalp TCR repertoire analysis is complicated because resident alphabeta T cells in normal human skin are also sequenced, whereas mouse skin is dominated by gammadelta T cells. Compared with mice, TCR sequences shared between patients were less clear, possibly partly because of HLA diversity across the patient population. Because the treated cohort was small and included a single nonresponder, larger studies are needed to assess links between baseline CD8+ expansion and response.

The intended sense of this specimen's time point label: approximately 4 weeks on oral tofacitinib. The treatment or condition label for this specimen denotes: oral pan-JAK inhibitor, 5-10 mg twice daily. Lesional scalp punch biopsies and peripheral blood were collected from alopecia areata patients. PBMCs were isolated by density centrifugation and stained for CD3, CD4 and CD8, after which CD4+ and CD8+ T cells were sorted on a FACSAria. The chain is assembled from TRBV5-1 and TRBJ2-1; no confident D gene assignment can be made. The receptor was derived from a human donor with alopecia areata. The sample here was CD4+ T cells sorted from blood, taken at week 4, from a patient treated with tofacitinib. The CDR3 reads as follows: CASSSDNEQFF. The DNA sequence follows: TGCGCCAGCAGCTCCGACAATGAGCAGTTCTTC.